These 27 T cell receptor beta chains originate from one sample sequenced in a study of molecular identifiers for immune sequencing clone quantification. Each CDR3 protein is one row after TCRdb ran MiXCR on the PCR reads. The sample carries tens of thousands of distinct CDR3 sequences, under 20% recorded once. The sample was naive CD8+ T cells from blood, with Jurkat cell RNA spiked in. Subset of the sample: FACS-sorted CD8+CD4-CCR7+CD45RA+ naive T cells. These receptors all come from a human donor in good health. Some libraries in this study had Jurkat cell RNA spiked in.

In the case of this clonotype: Germline and junction disagree at one end, which may indicate a read error. The genes are TRBV12-3 or TRBV12-4 and TRBJ2-2; a possible D gene is TRBD2 (5 bases). This CDR3 is built from 14 residues. The CDR3 region is CASGLGGRAGELFF. DNA of the CDR3: TGTGCCAGCGGTTTAGGCGGGCGGGCCGGGGAGCTCTTTTTT.

This clonotype occurred many times. The chain carries TRBV12-3 or TRBV12-4 and TRBJ2-7; D remains ambiguous. V was clipped by 2 bases and J by 1 base, with 6 bases between them. The CDR3 totals 13 residues. The DNA of the CDR3 is TGTGCCAGCAGTTTAAGTCAGTCCTACGAGCAGTACTTC. Translated, it gives CASSLSQSYEQYF.

This clonotype was seen repeatedly, ten times or more. The chain is built from TRBV7-8 and TRBJ1-5; possibly TRBD1 for D (5 bases). In germline, CDR1 is SGHVS, CDR2 FQNEAQ. CDR3 length equals 16 residues. V lost 2 bases, J lost 3 bases, and 14 bases lay in between. The CDR3 sequence is CASSLRGEYANQPQHF. The CDR3, as DNA: TGTGCCAGCAGCTTAAGGGGCGAATATGCCAATCAGCCCCAGCATTTT.

This clonotype has a count of ten or more. The chain recombines TRBV5-1 with TRBJ1-4; D unclear. Germline V gene lookup returns CDR1 SGHRS and CDR2 YFSETQ. V was pared by 4 bases and J by 7 bases, with 14 bases between. The CDR3 spans 14 residues. This chain's CDR3 is CASSTPGEGEKLFF. CDR3 coding DNA: TGCGCCAGCAGCACTCCGGGCGAGGGTGAAAAACTGTTTTTT.

For this clonotype: This could be a read error, since a much larger clone is one nucleotide away. This rearrangement joins TRBV7-9 to TRBJ2-3, with 11 bases identical to TRBD2. Germline V lookup: CDR1 SEHNR, CDR2 FQNEAQ (reference sequence). The CDR3 is 20 amino acids. Trimming took 5 bases from V and 6 from J; bases not matched to a gene: 22. This CDR3 is CASSRDGGLAGGYLWDTQYF. The CDR3 DNA follows: TGTGCCAGCAGCCGGGACGGGGGCCTAGCGGGAGGCTACTTGTGGGATACGCAGTATTTT.

Note on this clonotype: It may be a read error: a sequence one base away is much more abundant. V gene TRBV12-3 or TRBV12-4 combines with J gene TRBJ2-3; D tentatively fits TRBD1 or TRBD2 (5 bases each). V lost 8 bases, J lost 0 bases, and 12 bases lay in between. The CDR3 runs to 14 residues. The CDR3 DNA follows: TGTGCCAGCGGGGGATGGAAAAGCACAGATACGCAGTATTTT. Protein product: CASGGWKSTDTQYF.

This clonotype was detected many times. The chain recombines TRBV4-1 with TRBJ2-1; tentative D call: TRBD2 (6 bases). Germline lookup yields CDR1 MGHRA and CDR2 YSYEKL. V lost 3 bases and J lost 6, with 12 bases in between. The CDR3 has 14 residues. For the CDR3, the DNA is TGCGCCAGCAGCCAGCGGAGGGAGAGCAATGAGCAGTTCTTC. This encodes CASSQRRESNEQFF.

V usage is TRBV28 and J usage is TRBJ1-5, with D perhaps matching TRBD1 (6 bases). The germline gives CDR1 MDHEN, CDR2 SYDVKM. Trimming stripped 8 bases from V and 1 base from J, with 12 bases between. This CDR3 contains 14 residues. This CDR3 reads CASAGAGSNQPQHF. For the CDR3, the DNA is TGTGCCAGCGCGGGGGCAGGGAGCAATCAGCCCCAGCATTTT. The variable domain in full, completed from reference TRBV28 and TRBJ1-5, reads DVKVTQSSRYLVKRTGEKVFLECVQDMDHENMFWYRQDPGLGLRLIYFSYDVKMKEKGDIPEGYSVSREKKERFSLILESASTNQTSMYLCASAGAGSNQPQHFGDGTRLSIL.

This clonotype was seen many times. This chain joins TRBV30 and TRBJ1-3; the D is unclear. Germline CDR1 and CDR2: GTSNPN and SVGIG (reference sequence). V was trimmed by 2 bases and J by 0 bases, leaving 11 bases between them. The CDR3 totals 15 residues. CDR3 region: CAWSHDGGSGNTIYF. Here the CDR3 DNA reads TGTGCCTGGAGTCACGACGGAGGCTCTGGAAACACCATATATTTT. Full variable domain (remainder filled in from reference TRBV30 and TRBJ1-3): SQTIHQWPATLVQPVGSPLSLECTVEGTSNPNLYWYRQAAGRGLQLLFYSVGIGQISSEVPQNLSASRPQDRQFILSSKKLLLSDSGFYLCAWSHDGGSGNTIYFGEGSWLTVV.

The CDR3, as DNA: TGTGCCAGCAGCTTTCTTAGCGGAGACAATGAGCAGTTCTTC. Translated, it gives CASSFLSGDNEQFF. The chain is built from TRBV7-2 and TRBJ2-1; D is perhaps TRBD2 (6 bases). V lost 3 bases and J lost 5, with 11 bases in between. Looked up from germline, CDR1 is SGHTA and CDR2 is FQGNSA. This CDR3 is built from 14 residues.

This clonotype was detected ten times or more. The chain links TRBV4-1 to TRBJ1-5; 7 bases are shared with TRBD1. Germline V gene lookup returns CDR1 MGHRA and CDR2 YSYEKL. J lost 1 base, V lost 2 bases, and 11 bases had no gene match. The CDR3 sequence is 18 residues long. The CDR3: CASSQPHATGRSNQPQHF. Here the CDR3 DNA reads TGCGCCAGCAGCCAACCTCACGCGACAGGGCGAAGCAATCAGCCCCAGCATTTT.

There are a few counts of this clonotype. Relative to the germline gene, one junction end is altered; a read error may explain this. This chain links TRBV14 with TRBJ1-2; 7 positions match TRBD1. The length of the CDR3 is 13 residues. Germline V gene data show CDR1 as SGHDN and CDR2 as FVKESK. The CDR3 here is CAGSEGGASYYTF. CDR3 nucleotides: TGTGCCGGCAGCGAAGGGGGCGCGAGTTACTACACCTTC.

This clonotype was seen many times. The genes are TRBV6-2 or TRBV6-3 and TRBJ1-5; TRBD1 might be the D (6 bases). Deletions cut 5 bases from V and 6 bases from J, with 11 bases between. Germline V gives CDR1 MNHEY, CDR2 SVGEGT. There are 13 residues in the CDR3. CDR3 protein: CASSTGGGQPQHF. Here the CDR3 DNA reads TGTGCCAGCAGTACCGGGGGCGGTCAGCCCCAGCATTTT.

J is TRBJ2-1 and V is TRBV7-6; 15 positions agree with TRBD2. This CDR3 has 19 residues. Germline V gene sequence: CDR1 SGHVS, CDR2 FNYEAQ. The junction had 14 bases not matched to a gene; V was cut back by 3 bases and J by 8 bases. The CDR3 nucleotides read TGTGCCAGCAGCTTCGGTGGACTAGCGGGAGGGCCGCTGATCCATGAGCAGTTCTTC. Translation gives CASSFGGLAGGPLIHEQFF. Based on the CDR3 plus reference TRBV7-6 and TRBJ2-1, the full variable domain is GAGVSQSPRYKVTKRGQDVALRCDPISGHVSLYWYRQALGQGPEFLTYFNYEAQQDKSGLPNDRFSAERPEGSISTLTIQRTEQRDSAMYRCASSFGGLAGGPLIHEQFFGPGTRLTVL.

As concerns this clonotype: Since a much larger clone is just one base distant, this may be a read error. The chain joins TRBV2 to TRBJ2-3; D is possibly TRBD2 (6 bases). The CDR3 length is 16 residues. V was shortened by 5 bases and J by 3 bases, with 18 bases between the two germline ends. Germline V lookup: CDR1 SNHLY, CDR2 FYNNEI. The CDR3 protein is CASSLGGVESTDTQYF. CDR3 in DNA: TGTGCCAGCAGTTTGGGGGGAGTGGAGTCTACAGATACGCAGTATTTT.

A single count supports this clonotype. J is TRBJ2-1 and V is TRBV29-1; TRBD2 might be the D (6 bases). Germline CDR1 SQVTM, CDR2 ANQGSEA. The CDR3 sequence is 14 residues long. V lost 1 base and J 8 bases, leaving 15 bases between the germline ends. The CDR3 here is CSVEGGDLADEQFF. Written as DNA, the CDR3 is TGCAGCGTTGAAGGTGGGGACTTAGCCGATGAGCAGTTCTTC.

The rearrangement joins TRBV7-8 to TRBJ2-7; 9 bases align to TRBD2. The V gene's germline CDR1 is SGHVS and CDR2 FQNEAQ. V was pared by 1 base and J by 0 bases, with 7 bases of the junction left unmatched. The CDR3 loop spans 17 amino acids. CDR3 nucleotides: TGTGCCAGCAGCTTAGGGCTAGCGGGGTCTCTCTCCTACGAGCAGTACTTC. It encodes CASSLGLAGSLSYEQYF.

This clonotype showed up just a few times. The gene calls are TRBV7-9 and TRBJ2-7; D tentatively fits TRBD1 or TRBD2 (6 bases each). The CDR3 contains 18 residues. V lost 3 bases and J 0 bases, leaving 21 bases between the germline ends. Germline CDR1 reads SEHNR; CDR2 reads FQNEAQ (reference sequence). The DNA of the CDR3 is TGTGCCAGCAGCTTTAGTCATGGGGAGAGGGGGGACTCCTACGAGCAGTACTTC. This codes for CASSFSHGERGDSYEQYF.

The V call is TRBV27, the J call TRBJ2-2, with a possible D match to TRBD1 (6 bases). V was clipped by 4 bases and J by 7 bases, with 13 bases between them. The CDR3 length is 14 residues. CDR1 is MNHEY and CDR2 is SMNVEV in the germline V gene (reference sequence). CDR3 bases: TGTGCCAGCAGTTCAGGGGCTAGCTACGGGGAGCTGTTTTTT. Residues: CASSSGASYGELFF.

In its sample, this clonotype was seen many times. The rearrangement joins TRBV3-1 to TRBJ2-3; no clear D. The CDR3 contains 13 residues. V was pared by 2 bases and J by 1 base, with 4 bases between. Germline loops: CDR1 LGHDT, CDR2 YNNKEL (reference sequence). CDR3 nucleotides: TGTGCCAGCAGCCAACCGGGCACAGATACGCAGTATTTT. This encodes CASSQPGTDTQYF.

Note on this clonotype: Relative to the germline gene, one junction end is altered; a read error may explain this. This chain connects TRBV5-6 to TRBJ2-7; D remains unclear. Germline V gene lookup returns CDR1 SGHDT and CDR2 YYEEEE. The CDR3 is made up of 15 amino acids. For the CDR3, the DNA is TGTGCCAGCAGCTTGGCTTTCCGACTCTCCTACGAGCAGTGCTTC. Its translation: CASSLAFRLSYEQCF. The whole variable domain, filled in from reference TRBV5-6 and TRBJ2-7, reads DAGVTQSPTHLIKTRGQQVTLRCSPKSGHDTVSWYQQALGQGPQFIFQYYEEEERQRGNFPDRFSGHQFPNYSSELNVNALLLGDSALYLCASSLAFRLSYEQCFGPGTRLTVT.

About this clonotype itself: This may be a read error, as it is one base from a much larger clone. V and J are TRBV5-6 and TRBJ1-5; D remains ambiguous. Germline lookup yields CDR1 SGHDT and CDR2 YYEEEE. V gave up 6 bases and J gave up 15 bases, with 28 bases separating them. This CDR3 contains 15 residues. The CDR3 loop is CASTSFLGHTQSLHF. CDR3 in DNA: TGTGCCAGCACCTCGTTTCTGGGTCATACCCAGTCGCTGCATTTT.

This clonotype was recorded a few times. DNA of the CDR3: TGCAGTGCTAGGAAACTAGCGGGAGCGGTCAATGAGCAGTTCTTC. Translation: CSARKLAGAVNEQFF. The V gene is TRBV20-1, the J gene TRBJ2-1; TRBD2 agrees at 11 bases. Trimming removed 3 bases from V and 6 bases from J; junction bases left unmatched: 7. The CDR3 runs 15 residues. Germline V gene sequence: CDR1 DFQATT, CDR2 SNEGSKA (reference sequence).

This clonotype was observed a handful of times. V gene TRBV12-5 combines with J gene TRBJ2-1, with D possibly being TRBD2 (6 bases). The V end was cut by 4 bases, the J end by 4 bases, with 17 bases between. In germline, CDR1 is LGHNT, CDR2 FRNRAP. This CDR3 region has 16 residues. In DNA, the CDR3 is TGTGCTAGTGGTTGGGGTGGCGGGAACGTTTACAATGAGCAGTTCTTC. This encodes CASGWGGGNVYNEQFF.

The V gene is TRBV29-1, the J gene TRBJ2-1; 7 bases align to TRBD2. V gave up 4 bases and J gave up 3 bases; unmatched junction bases: 3. Germline CDR1 is SQVTM and CDR2 is ANQGSEA. This CDR3 has 13 amino acids. CDR3 amino acids: CSVVPSGYNEQFF. The CDR3 bases are TGCAGCGTTGTTCCTAGCGGCTACAATGAGCAGTTCTTC.

As concerns this clonotype: A much bigger clone sits one base away, suggesting this may be a read error. No conserved phenylalanine or tryptophan ends this CDR3, so it is likely a read error. This chain connects TRBV20-1 to TRBJ2-1; 13 bases are a match to TRBD2. Germline V gene sequence: CDR1 DFQATT, CDR2 SNEGSKA (reference sequence). This CDR3 contains 15 residues. After removal of 1 base from V and 7 bases from J, the junction contained 4 bases not matched to a gene. CDR3 in DNA: TGCAGTGCTAGAGGACTAGCGGGAGGTATAAATGAGCAGTTCTCC. Amino acids: CSARGLAGGINEQFS.

A note on this clonotype: A much larger clone lies one base from this, so it may be a read error. The chain links TRBV27 to TRBJ2-7, with a possible D match to TRBD2 (6 bases). The V gene lost 5 bases and the J gene lost 5 bases, with 22 bases spanning the gap. Germline-derived CDR1 and CDR2 are MNHEY and SMNVEV (reference sequence). The CDR3 contains 16 residues. CDR3 amino acids: CASSIVGGNVDHEQYF. In DNA form, the CDR3 reads TGTGCCAGCAGTATAGTTGGGGGGAACGTCGACCACGAGCAGTACTTC.